The sample holds one count of the clone carrying this T cell receptor beta chain. V lost 4 bases, J lost 4 bases, and 9 bases stayed unmatched. CDR3 length: 16 residues. Germline V gene data show CDR1 as SEHNR and CDR2 as FQNEAQ (reference sequence). This sample was included in a study of blood T cell repertoires in COVID-19. Study-level background: Whether acute or convalescent, the COVID-19 samples came from the United States, Italy and Spain.

Individuals aged roughly 18 to 100 years were recruited from fewer than 25 US areas. Participants had their cohort set by participant-reported clinical history. Source study methods: Reference gene primers were amplified, and this amplification served to estimate nucleated cell counts. Libraries were prepared by immunoSEQ multiplex PCR; TCRdb keeps only in-frame clonotypes and omits some of them. V and J calls and clone size come straight from that table; D and trimming were deduced from the DNA. The profile shows about 250,000 clones, 65% to 90% of them singletons. Sequencing used PBMCs or T cells enriched from blood (not recorded which). The TCR was taken from a man in his forties who had recovered from COVID-19. J is TRBJ2-1 and V is TRBV7-9; 8 bases agree with TRBD2. The CDR3 spells CASSSIGLAVYNEQFF. CDR3 bases: TGTGCCAGCAGCTCAATCGGACTAGCAGTTTACAATGAGCAGTTCTTC.